This T cell receptor (beta chain) emerged from a study of T cell changes during pregnancy in multiple sclerosis. CDR3 length: 16 residues. Per germline, CDR1 KGHSH and CDR2 LQKENI. Trimming at V came to 3 bases and at J to 2 bases, leaving 3 bases not matched to a gene. The method was immunoSEQ multiplex PCR; TCRdb's version includes in-frame clones alone and lacks a portion of them. Of fewer than 90,000 clones in the sample, roughly 94% were seen once. The source was peripheral blood, collected in the third trimester of pregnancy. The rearrangement uses TRBV18 and TRBJ2-5, with 13 bases fitting TRBD2. The clonotype originates from a female donor with multiple sclerosis, enrolled in a pregnancy study. CDR3 DNA: TGTGCCAGCTCACCCCCGGGACTAGCGGGGCAAGAGACCCAGTACTTC. The encoded protein is CASSPPGLAGQETQYF.